The present T cell receptor beta chain was sequenced within a study of beta chain features in type 1 diabetes. cDNA synthesis used the whole RNA isolate, giving expressed TCRB sequences. Sequencing was performed with immunoSEQ multiplex PCR; in TCRdb, only in-frame clones are kept and a portion is missing. The sample contains some 700,000 clones, roughly an eighth of which appear only once. About this clone itself: The antigen is unknown.

Trimming cost V 1 base and J 0 bases, with 12 bases left between them. Looked up from germline, CDR1 is MNHEY and CDR2 is SVGAGI. This CDR3 has 16 residues. Notes on the study in general: A pattern of fewer insertions and more deletions at VDJ junctions was seen in type 1 diabetes patients. High-TCR-expressing cells could be over-represented by cDNA sequencing. Across all four CD4+ subsets, people with type 1 diabetes showed modestly shorter TCRB CDR3s.

Material for sequencing was naive CD4+ T cells from blood. The source of this sequence is a man between 18 and 35 years old with type 1 diabetes. The genes are TRBV6-5 and TRBJ1-1; D unresolved. This CDR3 reads CASSYLWQPMNTEAFF. As DNA, the CDR3 is TGTGCCAGCAGTTACTTGTGGCAGCCAATGAACACTGAAGCTTTCTTT.